Detailed here is one T cell receptor (beta chain). Other nucleotide sequences from this sample produce the same CDR3. These data originate in a study of cytomegalovirus exposure and HLA in healthy donors. The CDR3 has 15 amino acids. CDR1 SGDLS and CDR2 YYNGEE come from the germline V gene. The V gene end was trimmed by 2 bases and the J gene end by 5 bases; junction bases not matched to a gene: 8. This PCR relied on a set of 60 Vbeta primers and 13 Jbeta primers. TCRdb's table, derived via immunoSEQ multiplex PCR, lists solely in-frame clones and lacks some. Of around 190,000 clones listed, about four fifths are singletons.

V is TRBV9 and J is TRBJ2-5; 8 bases line up with TRBD1. Sample: PBMCs. The TCR comes from a man aged 35 to 55 in good health and CMV-seropositive. The CDR3 here is CASSVDTGGWETQYF. The CDR3 DNA sequence: TGTGCCAGCAGCGTGGATACAGGGGGATGGGAGACCCAGTACTTC.